Sequencing of this TCR beta chain was carried out in a study of CD8 T cells in ankylosing spondylitis. General study findings and limits: Seemingly distinctive of ankylosing spondylitis blood was a TCR beta motif formed by eight highly homologous variants. Relatively rare in peripheral blood, disease-linked clones were also CD8+. Several of the motif variants were reported before in synovial fluid and blood from reactive arthritis. Disease-linked clones reportedly concentrated significantly in matched ankylosing spondylitis synovial fluid.

This clonotype has just a few counts. What it recognizes is unknown. By quantitative 5'-RACE with molecular barcodes, the TCR beta libraries were made. TCRdb reprocessed the 5' RACE reads with MiXCR, giving one entry per CDR3 protein. The table has 750,000 to 850,000 distinct CDR3 sequences, 12% seen once. This receptor was obtained from a male donor with ankylosing spondylitis. Sequenced: blood, either unsorted or a sorted T cell fraction (not recorded which).

The CDR3 loop reads CSASLRTTGWDTIYF. The CDR3 DNA is TGCAGTGCTAGTCTACGGACCACCGGGTGGGACACCATATATTTT. The V and J genes are TRBV20-1 and TRBJ1-3; D gene ambiguous. V lost 3 bases, J lost 8 bases, and 20 bases lay in between. Germline CDR1 DFQATT, CDR2 SNEGSKA (reference sequence). There are 15 residues in the CDR3.